This T cell receptor beta chain was recovered during a study of blood T cell repertoires in COVID-19. Study as a whole: Sources were T cells, B-cell-depleted T cells, or PBMCs; the material itself was cDNA or gDNA.

The germline gives CDR1 SNHLY, CDR2 FYNNEI. V was pared by 6 bases and J by 4 bases, with 4 bases of the junction left unmatched. This CDR3 comprises 14 residues. Original processing methods: Reference gene primers were amplified, and this amplification served to estimate nucleated cell counts. Method: immunoSEQ multiplex PCR; TCRdb's copy keeps in-frame clones and lacks some. D and trimming come from the DNA, and the V and J calls and clone size come from that table. The sample has about 70,000 clones; around 85% are singletons. The specimen was peripheral blood. The rearrangement joins TRBV2 to TRBJ2-1, with 9 nucleotides matching TRBD1. This sequence was found in a human donor in a cohort sampled during active COVID-19. The CDR3 DNA reads as TGTGCCAGCAGAGACAGGGGGGGATACAATGAGCAGTTCTTC. It translates to CASRDRGGYNEQFF.